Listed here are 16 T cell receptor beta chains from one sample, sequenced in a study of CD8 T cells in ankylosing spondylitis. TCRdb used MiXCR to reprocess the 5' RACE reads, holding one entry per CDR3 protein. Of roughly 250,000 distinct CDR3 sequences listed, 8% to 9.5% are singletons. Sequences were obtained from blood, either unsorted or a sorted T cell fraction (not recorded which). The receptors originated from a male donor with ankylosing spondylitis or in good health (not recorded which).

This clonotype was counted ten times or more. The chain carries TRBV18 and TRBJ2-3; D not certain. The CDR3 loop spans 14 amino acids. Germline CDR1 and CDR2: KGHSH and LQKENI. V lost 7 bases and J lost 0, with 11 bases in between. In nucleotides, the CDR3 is TGTGCCAGCTGCCTAACGGAGAGCACAGATACGCAGTATTTT. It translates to CASCLTESTDTQYF.

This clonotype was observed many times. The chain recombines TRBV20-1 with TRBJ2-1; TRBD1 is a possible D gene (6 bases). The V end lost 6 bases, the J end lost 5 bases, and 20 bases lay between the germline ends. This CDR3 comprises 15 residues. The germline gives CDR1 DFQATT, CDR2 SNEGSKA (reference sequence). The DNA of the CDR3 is TGCAGTGCGCAGCAAGGGTCCAGGGGAAACAATGAGCAGTTCTTC. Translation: CSAQQGSRGNNEQFF.

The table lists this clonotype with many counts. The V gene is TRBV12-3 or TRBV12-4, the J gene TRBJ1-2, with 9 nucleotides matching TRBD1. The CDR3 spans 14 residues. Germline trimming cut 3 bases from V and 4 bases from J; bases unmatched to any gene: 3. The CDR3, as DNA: TGTGCCAGCAGTTTTGGGGACAGGGTCTATGGCTACACCTTC. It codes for CASSFGDRVYGYTF.

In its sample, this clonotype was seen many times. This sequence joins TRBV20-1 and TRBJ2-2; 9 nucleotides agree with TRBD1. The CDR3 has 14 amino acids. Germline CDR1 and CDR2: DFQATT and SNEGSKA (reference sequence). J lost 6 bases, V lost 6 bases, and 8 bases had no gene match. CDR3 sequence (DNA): TGCAGTGCGCAAACAGGGGGCGCCCCCGGGGAGCTGTTTTTT. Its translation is CSAQTGGAPGELFF.

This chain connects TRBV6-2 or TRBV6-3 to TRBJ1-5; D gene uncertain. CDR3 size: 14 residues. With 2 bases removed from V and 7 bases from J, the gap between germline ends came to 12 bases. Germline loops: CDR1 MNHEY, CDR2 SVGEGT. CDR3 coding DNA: TGTGCCAGCAGTTACGCAGGCACGGGGCAGCCCCAGCATTTT. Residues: CASSYAGTGQPQHF.

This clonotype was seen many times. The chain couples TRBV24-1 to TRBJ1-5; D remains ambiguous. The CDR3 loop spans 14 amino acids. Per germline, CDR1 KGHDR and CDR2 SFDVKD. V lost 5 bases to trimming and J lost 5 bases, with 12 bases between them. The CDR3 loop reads CATSGTFGDQPQHF. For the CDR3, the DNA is TGTGCCACCAGTGGTACATTTGGGGATCAGCCCCAGCATTTT.

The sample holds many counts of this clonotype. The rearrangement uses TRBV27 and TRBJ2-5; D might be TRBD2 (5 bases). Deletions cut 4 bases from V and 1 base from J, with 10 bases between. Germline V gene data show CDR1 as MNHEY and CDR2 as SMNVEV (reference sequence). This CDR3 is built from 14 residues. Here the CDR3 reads CASSSGLAQETQYF. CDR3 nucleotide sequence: TGTGCCAGCAGTTCCGGACTTGCCCAAGAGACCCAGTACTTC.

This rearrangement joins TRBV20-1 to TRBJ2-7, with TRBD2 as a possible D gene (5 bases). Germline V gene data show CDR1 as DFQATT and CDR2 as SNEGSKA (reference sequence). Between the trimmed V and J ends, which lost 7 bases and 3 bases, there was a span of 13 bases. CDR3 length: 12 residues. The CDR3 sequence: CSGATGNYEQYF. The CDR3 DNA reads TGCAGTGGAGCGACGGGAAACTACGAGCAGTACTTC.

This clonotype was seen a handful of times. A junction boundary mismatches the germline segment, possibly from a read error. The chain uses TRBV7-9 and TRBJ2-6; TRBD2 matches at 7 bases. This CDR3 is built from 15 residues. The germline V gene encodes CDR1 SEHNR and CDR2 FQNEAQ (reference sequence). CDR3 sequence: CASSHALGGVNVLTF. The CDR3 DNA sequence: TGTGCCAGCAGCCATGCCCTGGGGGGGGTCAACGTCCTGACTTTC.

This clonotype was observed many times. The CDR3 bases are TGTGCCAGCAGCGTGGCCACCGGGGAGCTGTTTTTT. Its translation is CASSVATGELFF. V gene TRBV9 combines with J gene TRBJ2-2; D is uncertain. CDR3 size: 12 residues. The V and J ends lost 2 bases and 4 bases respectively, with 3 bases between them. Germline values: CDR1 SGDLS, CDR2 YYNGEE.

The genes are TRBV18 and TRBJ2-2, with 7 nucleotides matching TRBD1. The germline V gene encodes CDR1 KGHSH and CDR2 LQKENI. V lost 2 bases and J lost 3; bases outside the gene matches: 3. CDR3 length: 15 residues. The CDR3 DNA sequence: TGTGCCAGCTCACCAGAGACAGGGTACACCGGGGAGCTGTTTTTT. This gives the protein CASSPETGYTGELFF.

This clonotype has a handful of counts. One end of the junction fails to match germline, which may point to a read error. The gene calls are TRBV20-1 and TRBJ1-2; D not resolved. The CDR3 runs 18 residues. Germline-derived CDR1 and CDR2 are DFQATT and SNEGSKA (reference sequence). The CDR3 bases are TGCTGTGCTAGAGACTATTGGACGGACCCTACCTCCAACTATGGCTACACCTTC. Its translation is CCARDYWTDPTSNYGYTF.

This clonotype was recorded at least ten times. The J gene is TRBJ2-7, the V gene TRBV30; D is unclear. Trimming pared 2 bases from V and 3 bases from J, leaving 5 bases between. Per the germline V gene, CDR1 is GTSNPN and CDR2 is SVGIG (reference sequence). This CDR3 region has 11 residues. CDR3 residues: CAWSILYEQYF. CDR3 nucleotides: TGTGCCTGGAGTATCCTCTACGAGCAGTACTTC.

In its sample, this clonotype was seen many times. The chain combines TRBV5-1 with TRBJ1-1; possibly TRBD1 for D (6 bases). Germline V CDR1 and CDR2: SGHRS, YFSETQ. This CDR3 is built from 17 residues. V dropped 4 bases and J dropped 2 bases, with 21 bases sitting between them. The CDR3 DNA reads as TGCGCCAGCAGCAAATTTGGACAGCTCTCCCGCAACACTGAAGCTTTCTTT. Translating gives CASSKFGQLSRNTEAFF.

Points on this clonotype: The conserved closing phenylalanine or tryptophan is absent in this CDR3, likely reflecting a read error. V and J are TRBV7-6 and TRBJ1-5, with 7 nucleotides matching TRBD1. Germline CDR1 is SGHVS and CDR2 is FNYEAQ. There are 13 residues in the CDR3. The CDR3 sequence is CASSWDSNPPQHI. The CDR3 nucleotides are TGTGCCAGCAGCTGGGACAGCAATCCGCCCCAGCATATT.

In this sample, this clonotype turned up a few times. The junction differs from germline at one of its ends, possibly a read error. CDR3 sequence: CCARAVLAGGYNEQFF. Here the CDR3 DNA reads TGCTGTGCTAGAGCGGTACTAGCGGGAGGGTACAATGAGCAGTTCTTC. This chain connects TRBV20-1 to TRBJ2-1; 13 bases line up with TRBD2. The CDR3 contains 16 residues. Germline values: CDR1 DFQATT, CDR2 SNEGSKA (reference sequence).